This TCR beta chain was documented in a study of blood T cell repertoires in COVID-19. Method: immunoSEQ multiplex PCR; TCRdb's copy keeps in-frame clones and lacks some. Of about 310,000 clones detected, 70% to 90% appear once; the ten largest clones hold under 2.5%. Categorization into cohorts depended on clinical history that participants reported. Recovered participants had two consecutive negative NP/OP PCR tests, healthcare professional clearance, or symptom resolution. This CDR3 comprises 14 residues. The germline V gene has CDR1 LGHDT and CDR2 YNNKEL (reference sequence). Trimming stripped 0 bases from V and 9 bases from J, with 11 bases between. In its sample, this clone was seen a few times.

The chain employs TRBV3-1 (or the pseudogene TRBV3-2) and TRBJ2-2; D is perhaps TRBD1 (6 bases). Sequences were obtained from PBMCs or T cells enriched from blood (not recorded which). The TCR sequence derives from a young man who had recovered from COVID-19. CDR3 bases: TGTGCCAGCAGCCAAGAACAGGGTAAAAGGGAGCTGTTTTTT. It yields the protein CASSQEQGKRELFF.